The present entry profiles one T cell receptor (beta chain) with its context. Other DNA sequences in the sample encode the same CDR3. The source of the sample is a study of OX40 agonist ivuxolimab in advanced cancers. Across the whole study: Patients in dose escalation had liver, melanoma, kidney or head and neck cancers.

The V and J ends lost 3 bases and 5 bases respectively, with 4 bases between them. The CDR3 is 11 amino acids. CDR1 is MNHNS and CDR2 is SASEGT in the germline V gene. The table came from immunoSEQ multiplex PCR; TCRdb's copy has only in-frame clones and leaves some out. This table holds roughly 100,000 clones, about 86% found once. The sequencing here drew on CD4+ or CD8+ T cells sorted from blood, taken in a trial of the OX40 agonist ivuxolimab. The sequence came from an adult with an advanced solid tumor such as melanoma, head and neck, liver or kidney cancer. The chain joins TRBV6-1 to TRBJ1-2; D not resolved. CDR3 amino acids: CASSEGYGYTF. CDR3 DNA sequence: TGTGCCAGCAGTGAGGGTTATGGCTACACCTTC.